This T cell receptor (beta chain) emerged from a study of CD8 T cells in Susac syndrome. On the study more broadly: When their blood was taken, the Susac syndrome patients had either not yet had any therapy, were taking corticosteroids, or were taking intravenous immunoglobulin alone. General study findings and limits: The authors found no clonal expansion in Susac syndrome CD4+ T cell repertoires.

The authors negatively isolated CD8+ and CD4+ T cells and FACS-enriched TEMRA cells. In the case of this clonotype: Its matching antigen is unknown.

Random hexamers served to reverse transcribe roughly 0.45 to 1 ug RNA. TCR beta CDR3 was amplified by immunoSEQ multiplex PCR. This amplification extended across 54 Vbeta and 13 Jbeta segments. One entry per CDR3 protein, called by TCRdb with MiXCR from the immunoSEQ multiplex PCR reads. Seen here are under 200,000 distinct CDR3 sequences, 94% observed once, and the top ten hold 0.095% to 0.13%. Trimming took off 5 bases at V and 3 bases at J, with 20 bases between the two ends. Germline CDR1 and CDR2: SQVTM and ANQGSEA. This CDR3 contains 15 residues. This TCR derives from a human donor with Susac syndrome. The chain links TRBV29-1 to TRBJ2-7, with unresolved D. Sample: CD4+ T cells from PBMCs. The CDR3 DNA sequence: TGCAGCGTTTCCGAGACTTGGGCCGAACGCTACGAGCAGTACTTC. Protein sequence: CSVSETWAERYEQYF.